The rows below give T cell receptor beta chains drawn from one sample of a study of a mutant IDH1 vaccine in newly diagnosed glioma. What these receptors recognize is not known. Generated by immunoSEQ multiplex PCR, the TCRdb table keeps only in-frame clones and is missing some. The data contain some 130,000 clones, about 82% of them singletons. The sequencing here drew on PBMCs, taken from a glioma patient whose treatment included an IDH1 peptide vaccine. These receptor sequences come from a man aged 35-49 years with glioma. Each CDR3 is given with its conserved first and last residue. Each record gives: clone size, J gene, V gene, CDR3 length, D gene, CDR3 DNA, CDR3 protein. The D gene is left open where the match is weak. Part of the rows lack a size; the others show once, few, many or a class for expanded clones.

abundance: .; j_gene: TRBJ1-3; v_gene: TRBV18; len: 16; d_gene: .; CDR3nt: TGTGCCAGCTCACCCGCCGACGGGTCCTCTGGAAACACCATATATTTT; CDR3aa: CASSPADGSSGNTIYF
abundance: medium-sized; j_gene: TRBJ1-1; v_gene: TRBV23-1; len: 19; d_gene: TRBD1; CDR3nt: TGCGCCAGCAGTCAATCCATACAGGGGGCGAACTACGAACATACTGAAGCTTTCTTT; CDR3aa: CASSQSIQGANYEHTEAFF
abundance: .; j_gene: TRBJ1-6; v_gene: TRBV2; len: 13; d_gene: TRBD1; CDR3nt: TGTGCCAGCAGTGAAGCCTACAGGGGACCCCTCCACTTT; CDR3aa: CASSEAYRGPLHF
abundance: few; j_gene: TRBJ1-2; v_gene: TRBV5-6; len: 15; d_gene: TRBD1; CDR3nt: TGTGCCAGCAGCACCGGGGACAGACTTTTCTATGGCTACACCTTC; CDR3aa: CASSTGDRLFYGYTF
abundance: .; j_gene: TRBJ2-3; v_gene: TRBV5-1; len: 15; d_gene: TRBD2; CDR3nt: TGCGCCAGTCTTCGCAGCGGGGGGGCCCCGGATACGCAGTATTTT; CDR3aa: CASLRSGGAPDTQYF
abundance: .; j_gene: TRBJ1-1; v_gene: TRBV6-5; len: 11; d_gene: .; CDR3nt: TGTGCCAGCAACCCCCTCACTGAAGCTTTCTTT; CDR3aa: CASNPLTEAFF
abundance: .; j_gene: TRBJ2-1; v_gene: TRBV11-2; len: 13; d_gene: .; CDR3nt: TGTGCCAGCAGCCCTCCCCAAGCGGTTGAGCAGTTCTTC; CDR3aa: CASSPPQAVEQFF
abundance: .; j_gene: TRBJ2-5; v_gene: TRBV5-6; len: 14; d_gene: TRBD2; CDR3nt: TGTGCCAGCAGCCTTGGACTAGCGTTAGAGACCCAGTACTTC; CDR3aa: CASSLGLALETQYF
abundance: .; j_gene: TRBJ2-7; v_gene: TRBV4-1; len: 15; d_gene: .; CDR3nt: TGCGCCAGCAGCCAAGATGGAACAGAGGCCTACGAGCAGTACTTC; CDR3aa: CASSQDGTEAYEQYF
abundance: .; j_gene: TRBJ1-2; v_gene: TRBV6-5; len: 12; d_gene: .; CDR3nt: TGTGCCAGCAGTTACTCAGGCGTACTCTACACCTTC; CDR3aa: CASSYSGVLYTF
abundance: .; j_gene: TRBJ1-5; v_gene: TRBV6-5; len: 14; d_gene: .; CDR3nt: TGTGCCAGCAGTTCGGGGCTAAACAATCAGCCCCAGCATTTT; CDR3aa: CASSSGLNNQPQHF
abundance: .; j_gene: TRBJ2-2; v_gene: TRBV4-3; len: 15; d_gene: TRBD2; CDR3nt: TGCGCCAGCAGCCAAGCCAGCGGGAGAAACGGGGAGCTGTTTTTT; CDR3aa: CASSQASGRNGELFF
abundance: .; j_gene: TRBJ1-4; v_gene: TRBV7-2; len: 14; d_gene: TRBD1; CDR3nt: TGTGCCAGCAGAAAAGGGGGCGCGGGTGAAAAACTGTTTTTT; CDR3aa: CASRKGGAGEKLFF
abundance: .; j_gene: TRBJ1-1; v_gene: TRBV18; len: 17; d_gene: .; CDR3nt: TGTGCCAGCTCACCATCTATCATCACAGGGAAGAACACTGAAGCTTTCTTT; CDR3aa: CASSPSIITGKNTEAFF
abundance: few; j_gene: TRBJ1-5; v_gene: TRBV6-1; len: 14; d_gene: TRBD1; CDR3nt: TGTGCCAGCAGTCAGGGGGTGAGCAATCAGCCCCAGCATTTT; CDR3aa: CASSQGVSNQPQHF
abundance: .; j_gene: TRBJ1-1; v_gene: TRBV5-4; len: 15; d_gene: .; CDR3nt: TGTGCCAGCAGCCCAAGTACACCCCGGGGGACTGAAGCTTTCTTT; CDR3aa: CASSPSTPRGTEAFF
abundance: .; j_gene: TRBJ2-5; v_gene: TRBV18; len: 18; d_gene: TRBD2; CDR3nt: TGTGCCAGCTCCCCGGACCGGAACGGACTAGCCGGGAGAGAGACCCAGTACTTC; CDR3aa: CASSPDRNGLAGRETQYF
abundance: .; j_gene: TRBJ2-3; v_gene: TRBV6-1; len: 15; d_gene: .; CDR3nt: TGTGCCAGCAGTGACCAGGGAACTAGCACAGATACGCAGTATTTT; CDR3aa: CASSDQGTSTDTQYF
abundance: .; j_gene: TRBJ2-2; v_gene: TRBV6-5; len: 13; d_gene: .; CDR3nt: TGTGCCAGCAGTCCTAGATCAGCCGGGGAGCTGTTTTTT; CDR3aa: CASSPRSAGELFF
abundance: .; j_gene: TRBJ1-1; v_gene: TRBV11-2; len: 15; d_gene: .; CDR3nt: TGTGCCAGCAGCCCGTGGGGGTCCGGGAACACTGAAGCTTTCTTT; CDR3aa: CASSPWGSGNTEAFF
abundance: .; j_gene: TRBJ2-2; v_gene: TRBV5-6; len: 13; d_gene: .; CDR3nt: TGTGCCAGCAGCTTGGGGAACTTCGGGGAGCTGTTTTTT; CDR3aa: CASSLGNFGELFF
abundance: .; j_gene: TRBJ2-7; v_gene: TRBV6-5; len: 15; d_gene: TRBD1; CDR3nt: TGTGCCAGCAGTTACGCCCCGGGGACAGGGGGGGAGCAGTACTTC; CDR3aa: CASSYAPGTGGEQYF